This T cell receptor (beta chain) derives from a study of blood T cell repertoires in COVID-19. Study overall: Sample material is recorded as cDNA or gDNA derived from T cells, B-cell-depleted T cells, or PBMCs.

Per the original methods: How many nucleated cells were present was estimated from reference gene primer amplification. Produced via immunoSEQ multiplex PCR; TCRdb's table is partial and in-frame only. V and J calls and clone size come straight from that table; D and trimming were deduced from the DNA. The table lists approximately 300,000 clones, 85% to 95% of them singletons. The study assigned cohorts using participant-reported clinical history. In the 2 weeks before study entry, exposed participants met a COVID-19 case, which was PCR-confirmed or clinician-diagnosed. With 3 bases clipped from V and 4 bases from J, the junction kept 6 bases outside the gene matches. CDR1 KGHSH and CDR2 LQKENI come from the germline V gene. This CDR3 is 15 amino acids long.

The sample taken for sequencing was PBMCs or T cells enriched from blood (not recorded which). This chain uses TRBV18 with TRBJ1-2; TRBD1 agrees at 9 bases. This TCR came from a woman younger than 45 who had been exposed to COVID-19. CDR3 nucleotides: TGTGCCAGCTCACCGGGACAGGGAAACCCCTATGGCTACACCTTC. Amino acids: CASSPGQGNPYGYTF.